This T cell receptor (beta chain) appears in the sequencing data of a study of blood T cell repertoires in COVID-19. The wider study: PBMCs, B-cell-depleted T cells, or T cells provided the cDNA or gDNA that made up the material.

Measured with immunoSEQ multiplex PCR; TCRdb has only the in-frame clones, and not every one. The sample shows tens of thousands of clones, about 82% of them seen only once. The sequenced sample was peripheral blood. The sequence was obtained from an elderly man with active COVID-19.

CDR3 nucleotide sequence: TGTGCCAGCAGCTTGGAACTAGGGGGAACCGCAGAGCAGTTCTTC. Protein sequence: CASSLELGGTAEQFF. The rearrangement links TRBV5-6 to TRBJ2-1; TRBD1 is a possible D gene (6 bases). This CDR3 has 15 amino acids. Germline V lookup: CDR1 SGHDT, CDR2 YYEEEE. Trimming pared 0 bases from V and 10 bases from J, leaving 17 bases between.